Detailed here is one T cell receptor (beta chain). No antigen is known for it. These data belong to a study of blood T cells in healthy people across ages. Healthy individuals of Caucasian origin from Russia, aged about 6 to 95, served as donors. General study findings and limits: Donor CMV status was unknown, possibly confounding expanded clonotype changes. It was found that TCR beta diversity correlated strongly with the percentage of naive T cells.

It was with a sample-barcoded 5' primer and a J-beta primer mix that a second PCR of about 6 to 11 cycles was run. TCRdb fed the 5' RACE reads into MiXCR, producing one record per CDR3 protein. The table includes hundreds of thousands of distinct CDR3 sequences, 53% detected once. The germline V gene encodes CDR1 SQVTM and CDR2 ANQGSEA. The V gene lost 3 bases and the J gene lost 6 bases, with 12 bases spanning the gap. The CDR3 runs 13 residues. The receptor was derived from a man of 80 years or more in good health. Sequences were obtained from blood. The J gene is TRBJ1-3, the V gene TRBV29-1; TRBD1 might be the D (6 bases). The CDR3: CSVDSQGSNTIYF. The CDR3 DNA reads TGCAGCGTTGATTCGCAGGGGTCAAACACCATATATTTT. The full variable domain, completed using reference TRBV29-1 and TRBJ1-3, is SAVISQKPSRDICQRGTSLTIQCQVDSQVTMMFWYRQQPGQSLTLIATANQGSEATYESGFVIDKFPISRPNLTFSTLTVSNMSPEDSSIYLCSVDSQGSNTIYFGEGSWLTVV.